Following are 30 T cell receptor beta chains from one sample sequenced in a study of neoadjuvant nivolumab and ipilimumab in lung cancer. Method: immunoSEQ multiplex PCR; TCRdb's copy keeps in-frame clones and lacks some. In the table there are about 17,000 clones, roughly 76% of which are singletons. Source: tumor tissue, taken after neoadjuvant nivolumab, alone or with ipilimumab, at or shortly before surgery. All receptors derive from an adult with non-small cell lung cancer.

The V call is TRBV6-1, the J call TRBJ2-5; no reliable D call. CDR1 is MNHNS and CDR2 is SASEGT in the germline V gene. This CDR3 is built from 15 residues. V was clipped by 1 base and J by 5 bases, with 14 bases between them. The CDR3 DNA reads as TGTGCCAGCAGTGAAGTTTTTACTGACCCGGAGACCCAGTACTTC. Protein sequence: CASSEVFTDPETQYF.

The chain combines TRBV5-4 with TRBJ2-5; TRBD1 agrees at 9 bases. In germline, CDR1 is SGHNT, CDR2 YYREEE (reference sequence). V lost 2 bases and J lost 5; bases outside the gene matches: 7. The CDR3 length is 15 residues. DNA of the CDR3: TGTGCCAGCAGCTTCAGTACCGGGACAGGGGAGACCCAGTACTTC. Its protein product is CASSFSTGTGETQYF.

A few counts support this clone. The chain links TRBV11-2 to TRBJ1-1; no definite D call. This CDR3 spans 16 amino acids. Deletions cut 5 bases from V and 0 bases from J, with 16 bases between. Germline V gene lookup returns CDR1 SGHAT and CDR2 FQNNGV. CDR3 nucleotides: TGTGCCAGCAGCCCTCCCTCCCTGGGTTTGAACACTGAAGCTTTCTTT. It codes for CASSPPSLGLNTEAFF.

This chain connects TRBV4-2 to TRBJ2-1; tentative D call: TRBD2 (6 bases). The V end lost 5 bases, the J end lost 4 bases, and 15 bases lay between the germline ends. The CDR3 is made up of 15 amino acids. The germline gives CDR1 LGHNA, CDR2 YNFKEQ. The CDR3 is CASSFVRAGYNEQFF. The CDR3 DNA is TGTGCCAGCAGCTTCGTGCGGGCGGGATACAATGAGCAGTTCTTC.

The V and J genes are TRBV7-2 and TRBJ1-5; D gene uncertain. CDR1 and CDR2 from the germline V gene are SGHTA and FQGNSA. Trimming took off 1 base at V and 8 bases at J, with 9 bases between the two ends. The CDR3 consists of 13 residues. CDR3 amino acids: CASSLVDFEPQHF. CDR3 DNA: TGTGCCAGCAGCTTAGTCGATTTTGAGCCCCAGCATTTT.

This rearrangement joins TRBV6-5 to TRBJ1-6; 8 nucleotides line up with TRBD1. J was trimmed by 7 bases and V by 6 bases; bases with no gene match: 8. The germline V gene has CDR1 MNHEY and CDR2 SVGAGI. CDR3 size: 15 residues. The CDR3, as DNA: TGTGCCAGCAGAACAGGGGGATTCGGAAATTCACCCCTCCACTTT. Amino acid sequence: CASRTGGFGNSPLHF.

The rearrangement uses TRBV6-5 and TRBJ2-5, with D unresolved. In germline, CDR1 is MNHEY, CDR2 SVGAGI. Trimming stripped 2 bases from V and 5 bases from J, with 12 bases between. CDR3 length: 14 amino acids. The CDR3 loop is CASSYRAAVETQYF. As DNA, the CDR3 is TGTGCCAGCAGTTACCGGGCAGCCGTGGAGACCCAGTACTTC.

The V gene is TRBV6-5, the J gene TRBJ1-5, with D perhaps TRBD1 (6 bases). This CDR3 has 12 residues. CDR1 and CDR2 (germline): MNHEY, SVGAGI. Trimming removed 4 bases from V and 7 bases from J, with 8 bases in between. In nucleotides, the CDR3 is TGTGCCAGCAGTTCAGGGGTGCAGCCCCAGCATTTT. Its protein product is CASSSGVQPQHF.

Here the CDR3 reads CASSPNTETSGNTIYF. The CDR3 region has the DNA TGTGCCAGCTCACCAAATACAGAAACCTCTGGAAACACCATATATTTT. The chain links TRBV18 to TRBJ1-3; D is undetermined. CDR3 length: 16 amino acids. Trimming stripped 2 bases from V and 0 bases from J, with 11 bases between. Germline V lookup: CDR1 KGHSH, CDR2 LQKENI. The full variable domain, in which reference TRBV18 and TRBJ1-3 provide the parts outside the CDR3, is NAGVMQNPRHLVRRRGQEARLRCSPMKGHSHVYWYRQLPEEGLKFMVYLQKENIIDESGMPKERFSAEFPKEGPSILRIQQVVRGDSAAYFCASSPNTETSGNTIYFGEGSWLTVV.

The chain recombines TRBV5-1 with TRBJ2-7; a possible D gene is TRBD1 (5 bases). Trimming removed 4 bases from V and 6 bases from J, with 14 bases in between. The CDR3 spans 13 residues. Per germline, CDR1 SGHRS and CDR2 YFSETQ. The CDR3 nucleotides are TGCGCCAGCAGCCTGATAGGCAGGGTCGAGCAGTACTTC. This gives the protein CASSLIGRVEQYF.

The chain is built from TRBV7-2 and TRBJ2-7; 15 bases line up with TRBD2. Germline values: CDR1 SGHTA, CDR2 FQGNSA. The V segment lost 4 bases and the J segment 0 bases; nucleotides outside the gene matches: 7. This CDR3 comprises 18 residues. The CDR3 DNA sequence: TGTGCCAGCAGCTCGGGACTAGCGGGGGGCCGTAGCTCCTACGAGCAGTACTTC. Translated: CASSSGLAGGRSSYEQYF.

The sample holds one count of this clone. The genes are TRBV7-8 and TRBJ1-6; D uncertain. The ends were cut back, 5 bases at V and 2 bases at J, with 13 bases in the middle. This CDR3 has 16 amino acids. The germline gives CDR1 SGHVS, CDR2 FQNEAQ. The CDR3 here is CASSPSGSPYNSPLHF. The CDR3 nucleotides read TGTGCCAGCAGCCCCTCAGGCTCCCCCTATAATTCACCCCTCCACTTT.

This rearrangement joins TRBV11-2 to TRBJ1-1; tentatively, D is TRBD1 (5 bases). Trimming took off 5 bases at V and 4 bases at J, with 17 bases between the two ends. Germline V gives CDR1 SGHAT, CDR2 FQNNGV. CDR3 length equals 15 residues. CDR3 in amino acids: CASSPQGIHSTEAFF. The CDR3 DNA is TGTGCCAGCAGCCCCCAGGGAATTCACAGCACTGAAGCTTTCTTT.

The chain links TRBV7-2 to TRBJ1-1; D is perhaps TRBD1 (6 bases). Trimming removed 0 bases from V and 5 bases from J, with 10 bases in between. Germline V lookup: CDR1 SGHTA, CDR2 FQGNSA. This CDR3 is built from 14 residues. The DNA of the CDR3 is TGTGCCAGCAGCTTAGCGCTACAGGGAACTGAAGCTTTCTTT. This gives the protein CASSLALQGTEAFF.

This chain joins TRBV19 and TRBJ2-7, with D unresolved. The CDR3 sequence is 14 residues long. Germline CDR1 reads LNHDA; CDR2 reads SQIVND (reference sequence). V was clipped by 3 bases and J by 3 bases, with 12 bases between them. CDR3 in amino acids: CASSISYGFYEQYF. The CDR3 region has the DNA TGTGCCAGTAGTATTTCTTACGGTTTCTACGAGCAGTACTTC.

This sequence joins TRBV6-5 and TRBJ2-5; weak D call: TRBD2 (6 bases). Germline CDR1 reads MNHEY; CDR2 reads SVGAGI. The CDR3 has 14 amino acids. Between the trimmed V and J ends, which lost 4 bases and 7 bases, there was a span of 16 bases. The CDR3 loop reads CASSFTSGGGTQYF. In DNA form, the CDR3 reads TGTGCCAGCAGTTTTACCTCCGGGGGAGGGACCCAGTACTTC.

The chain uses TRBV7-9 and TRBJ2-1; 10 bases match TRBD2. The CDR3 runs to 15 residues. Trimming at V came to 3 bases and at J to 8 bases, leaving 7 bases not matched to a gene. CDR1 is SEHNR, CDR2 FQNEAQ, per germline (reference sequence). CDR3 loop: CASSFISGGAYEQFF. The CDR3 DNA sequence: TGTGCCAGCAGCTTCATAAGCGGGGGGGCGTATGAGCAGTTCTTC.

The V call is TRBV6-5, the J call TRBJ1-1; 7 positions match TRBD1. The CDR3 extends over 11 amino acids. V lost 7 bases, J lost 11 bases, and 7 bases stayed unmatched. Germline lookup yields CDR1 MNHEY and CDR2 SVGAGI. Written as DNA, the CDR3 is TGTGCCAGCAAAGAGGGGGCGCTTGCTTTCTTT. Residues: CASKEGALAFF.

V is TRBV5-4 and J is TRBJ2-1; D ambiguous. The CDR3 sequence is 13 residues long. Looked up from germline, CDR1 is SGHNT and CDR2 is YYREEE (reference sequence). Trimming took off 4 bases at V and 10 bases at J, with 15 bases between the two ends. The CDR3 nucleotides read TGTGCCAGCAGCGTCCCTCGCATCGGGGAGCAGTTCTTC. Protein: CASSVPRIGEQFF.

This sequence joins TRBV7-8 and TRBJ1-2; no reliable D call. CDR3 length: 15 amino acids. Germline V gives CDR1 SGHVS, CDR2 FQNEAQ. Trimming cost V 4 bases and J 8 bases, with 20 bases left between them. The CDR3 sequence is CASSWAAEGLGGYTF. The CDR3 DNA reads TGTGCCAGCAGCTGGGCGGCGGAAGGCCTTGGAGGCTACACCTTC.

This clone was observed a single time. The gene calls are TRBV6-1 and TRBJ1-1, with a tentative D call TRBD1 (6 bases). The germline V and J ends were trimmed by 7 bases and 9 bases, with 18 bases remaining between them. The CDR3 loop spans 13 amino acids. Germline CDR1 and CDR2: MNHNS and SASEGT. CDR3 sequence: CASTMTLQGKAFF. The CDR3 region has the DNA TGTGCCAGCACGATGACCTTACAGGGAAAAGCTTTCTTT.

This chain links TRBV6-6 with TRBJ1-4; 7 bases map to TRBD1. Trimming removed 6 bases from V and 0 bases from J; junction bases left unmatched: 4. CDR3 length: 15 amino acids. CDR1 is MNHNY, CDR2 SVGAGI, per germline (reference sequence). CDR3 sequence: CASSHTGATNEKLFF. In DNA, the CDR3 is TGTGCCAGCAGCCATACAGGGGCAACTAATGAAAAACTGTTTTTT.

The chain couples TRBV5-4 to TRBJ2-1; the match to TRBD2 covers 12 bases. CDR1 and CDR2 from the germline V gene are SGHNT and YYREEE (reference sequence). The CDR3 has 15 residues. V lost 2 bases, J lost 9 bases, and 6 bases stayed unmatched. CDR3 coding DNA: TGTGCCAGCAGCTTAGGACTAGCGGGGAGGGGTGAGCAGTTCTTC. This sequence encodes CASSLGLAGRGEQFF.

The chain has TRBV5-4 and TRBJ1-1; D is unclear. In germline, CDR1 is SGHNT, CDR2 YYREEE (reference sequence). The CDR3 has 14 amino acids. The V gene lost 3 bases and the J gene lost 0 bases, with 9 bases spanning the gap. The CDR3 region is CASSSSVMNTEAFF. For the CDR3, the DNA is TGTGCCAGCAGCTCGAGTGTCATGAACACTGAAGCTTTCTTT. The complete variable domain, with remaining parts taken from reference TRBV5-4 and TRBJ1-1, reads ETGVTQSPTHLIKTRGQQVTLRCSSQSGHNTVSWYQQALGQGPQFIFQYYREEENGRGNFPPRFSGLQFPNYSSELNVNALELDDSALYLCASSSSVMNTEAFFGQGTRLTVV.

The chain recombines TRBV19 with TRBJ2-3, with 9 nucleotides matching TRBD2. The length of the CDR3 is 13 residues. Germline values: CDR1 LNHDA, CDR2 SQIVND (reference sequence). V was pared by 7 bases and J by 3 bases, with 2 bases of the junction left unmatched. As DNA, the CDR3 is TGTGCCAGTAATAGCGGGGGTACAGATACGCAGTATTTT. Translated: CASNSGGTDTQYF.

This chain uses TRBV7-9 with TRBJ1-1; weak D call: TRBD1 (5 bases). CDR1 and CDR2 (germline): SEHNR, FQNEAQ (reference sequence). The germline V and J ends were trimmed by 2 bases and 0 bases, with 10 bases remaining between them. CDR3 length equals 15 residues. CDR3: CASSLPLGVNTEAFF. The DNA for the CDR3 is TGTGCCAGCAGCTTACCCCTAGGGGTGAACACTGAAGCTTTCTTT. The full variable domain, its missing parts supplied by reference TRBV7-9 and TRBJ1-1, is DTGVSQNPRHKITKRGQNVTFRCDPISEHNRLYWYRQTLGQGPEFLTYFQNEAQLEKSRLLSDRFSAERPKGSFSTLEIQRTEQGDSAMYLCASSLPLGVNTEAFFGQGTRLTVV.

The chain has TRBV7-9 and TRBJ1-1; D is uncertain. The CDR3 runs to 13 residues. Germline CDR1 is SEHNR and CDR2 is FQNEAQ (reference sequence). Between the trimmed V and J ends, which lost 1 base and 5 bases, there was a span of 8 bases. The CDR3 sequence: CASSLGKGTEAFF. In DNA, the CDR3 is TGTGCCAGCAGCTTAGGGAAAGGGACTGAAGCTTTCTTT.

The chain has TRBV18 and TRBJ2-4; 8 bases are shared with TRBD1. Germline trimming cut 2 bases from V and 0 bases from J; bases unmatched to any gene: 18. The CDR3 sequence is 21 residues long. Per germline, CDR1 KGHSH and CDR2 LQKENI. The CDR3 is CASSPLVGQGLSRLAKNIQYF. The CDR3 nucleotides read TGTGCCAGCTCACCATTGGTTGGACAGGGCCTTTCTCGGCTAGCCAAAAACATTCAGTACTTC.

J is TRBJ1-2 and V is TRBV6-5; 7 nucleotides line up with TRBD1. CDR3 length: 13 amino acids. The germline V gene encodes CDR1 MNHEY and CDR2 SVGAGI. V trimming: 7 bases; J trimming: 4 bases; junction bases outside the gene matches: 6. The CDR3 protein is CASKRTGSYGYTF. CDR3 coding DNA: TGTGCCAGCAAAAGGACAGGCTCCTATGGCTACACCTTC.

The chain combines TRBV9 with TRBJ1-3; TRBD1 matches 8 bases. This CDR3 contains 14 residues. The J segment lost 4 bases and the V segment lost 2 bases, leaving 2 bases of the junction unmatched. The germline V gene encodes CDR1 SGDLS and CDR2 YYNGEE. The CDR3 DNA reads TGTGCCAGCAGCGTGCAGGGGGCAGGAAACACCATATATTTT. Protein product: CASSVQGAGNTIYF.